This TCR beta chain emerged from a study of blood T cell repertoires in COVID-19. The method was immunoSEQ multiplex PCR; TCRdb's version includes in-frame clones alone and lacks a portion of them. The sample has about 160,000 clones, around 80% seen once. The V and J ends lost 1 base and 4 bases, in that order; junction bases with no gene match: 8. CDR3 length equals 16 residues. Germline CDR1 reads GTSNPN; CDR2 reads SVGIG (reference sequence). The rearrangement links TRBV30 to TRBJ2-1; the match to TRBD1 covers 9 bases. This TCR came from a woman aged 45-65 years in a cohort exposed to, infected with or recovered from COVID-19 (not recorded which). Material for sequencing was PBMCs or T cells enriched from blood (not recorded which). The CDR3 sequence is CAWSAPGQGKYNEQFF. CDR3 in DNA: TGTGCCTGGAGTGCCCCGGGACAGGGAAAATACAATGAGCAGTTCTTC.